The source of this TCR beta chain is a study of control samples from healthy donors and cancer patients. Germline V lookup: CDR1 SGHVS, CDR2 FQNEAQ. The V gene end was trimmed by 5 bases and the J gene end by 5 bases; junction bases not matched to a gene: 8. CDR3 length equals 14 residues. TCRdb keeps only in-frame clones here, not all; method: immunoSEQ multiplex PCR. The repertoire holds 90,000 to 100,000 clones, 79% seen once, with roughly a tenth in the top ten. The chain recombines TRBV7-8 with TRBJ2-7, with TRBD1 matching 8 bases. The receptor was derived from a woman in her thirties in good health. Sequenced input: blood. The DNA for the CDR3 is TGTGCCAGCAGCGCGCGACAGGGGCTGCACGAGCAGTACTTC. It translates to CASSARQGLHEQYF.